This T cell receptor beta chain was retrieved from a study of shared clonotypes between healthy human individuals. Findings and caveats of the study: As a rule, naive subsets had a larger estimated richness than memory subsets. Approximately 4.6% of naive CD4 clonotypes were shared across several donors.

The material for each subset, its genomic DNA, was split evenly across several immunoSEQ plates. Sequenced by immunoSEQ multiplex PCR; TCRdb stores in-frame clones only, minus some. The sample holds roughly 640,000 clones, roughly 70% seen once. CDR1 and CDR2 from the germline V gene are SNHLY and FYNNEI. The trim removed 4 bases at V and 4 bases at J, leaving 15 bases unmatched. This CDR3 contains 19 residues. The authors divided CD4+ cells into CD45RA+ naive and CD45RA-negative memory subsets. Remarks on this clone: Its antigen is not known.

The rearrangement joins TRBV2 to TRBJ2-3; 12 nucleotides agree with TRBD2. This TCR came from a woman in her twenties or thirties in good health. Sequenced material: memory CD4+ T cells sorted from blood. The subset denotes: CD45RA-negative fraction. CDR3 residues: CASSVRRLAGEGGADTQYF. The CDR3 bases are TGTGCCAGCAGTGTACGGAGACTAGCGGGAGAGGGAGGCGCAGATACGCAGTATTTT.